Sequencing of this T cell receptor (beta chain) was carried out in a study of T-cell memory formation after mild COVID-19. Germline V gene data show CDR1 as SEHNR and CDR2 as FQNEAQ (reference sequence). After removal of 5 bases from V and 7 bases from J, the junction contained 15 bases not matched to a gene. This CDR3 has 16 residues. TCRdb reprocessed the 5' RACE reads with MiXCR, giving one entry per CDR3 protein. The profile covers 250,000 to 400,000 distinct CDR3 sequences, with 13% to 15% appearing a single time and 20% to 25% taken by the ten largest. The chain combines TRBV7-9 with TRBJ2-5, with 8 nucleotides matching TRBD2. The TCR comes from a man younger than 30 who had mild COVID-19 (a few samples of this study predate the infection). Cell type and time point are not known. Source material: PBMCs or a T cell subset sorted from them (not recorded which). The CDR3 DNA sequence: TGTGCCAGCAGCCCCACTAGAGCGGGGGAAGGTGGGACCCAGTACTTC. It yields the protein CASSPTRAGEGGTQYF.